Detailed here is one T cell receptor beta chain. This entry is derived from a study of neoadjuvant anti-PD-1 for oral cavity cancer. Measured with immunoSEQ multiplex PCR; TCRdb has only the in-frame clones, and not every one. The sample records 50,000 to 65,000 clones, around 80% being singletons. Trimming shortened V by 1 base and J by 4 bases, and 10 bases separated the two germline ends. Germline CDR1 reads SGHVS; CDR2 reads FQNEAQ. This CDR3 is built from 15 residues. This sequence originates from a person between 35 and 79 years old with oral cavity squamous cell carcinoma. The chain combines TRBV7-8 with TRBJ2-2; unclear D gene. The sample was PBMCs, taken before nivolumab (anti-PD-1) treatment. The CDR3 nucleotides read TGTGCCAGCAGCTTAGAAATCTTCAGCACCGGGGAGCTGTTTTTT. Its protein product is CASSLEIFSTGELFF.